Shown below are 9 T cell receptor beta chains from a single sample sequenced in a study of shared clonotypes between healthy human individuals. TCRdb's table, derived via immunoSEQ multiplex PCR, lists solely in-frame clones and lacks some. The sample holds about 1.5 million clones, roughly 96% seen once. The source material was naive CD4+ T cells sorted from blood. Subset indicated: CD45RA+ positively selected. Every receptor here comes from a man aged 30 to 45 in good health.

The chain is built from TRBV5-1 and TRBJ2-3, with TRBD2 matching over 9 bases. The J segment lost 2 bases and the V segment lost 3 bases, leaving 7 bases of the junction unmatched. This CDR3 has 16 amino acids. Germline V CDR1 and CDR2: SGHRS, YFSETQ. The CDR3 loop reads CASSSRGTSNTDTQYF. Written as DNA, the CDR3 is TGCGCCAGCAGCTCCCGGGGGACTAGCAACACAGATACGCAGTATTTT. The full variable domain, rest sourced from reference TRBV5-1 and TRBJ2-3, is KAGVTQTPRYLIKTRGQQVTLSCSPISGHRSVSWYQQTPGQGLQFLFEYFSETQRNKGNFPGRFSGRQFSNSRSEMNVSTLELGDSALYLCASSSRGTSNTDTQYFGPGTRLTVL.

CDR3 in DNA: TGTGCCAGCTCACCGGGAGGGCCGGGATTGCCGGGACTAGAATACAATGAGCAGTTCTTC. Its protein product is CASSPGGPGLPGLEYNEQFF. This chain links TRBV18 with TRBJ2-1; 8 nucleotides line up with TRBD2. Germline loops: CDR1 KGHSH, CDR2 LQKENI. The CDR3 has 20 residues. Trimming at V came to 3 bases and at J to 4 bases, leaving 20 bases not matched to a gene.

As to this clone: Within the sample, other DNA sequences also encode this same CDR3. This sequence joins TRBV6-6 and TRBJ1-1; 8 bases line up with TRBD1. The CDR3 extends over 14 amino acids. The germline V gene has CDR1 MNHNY and CDR2 SVGAGI (reference sequence). Germline trimming cut 2 bases from V and 2 bases from J; bases unmatched to any gene: 1. CDR3 region: CASSYGQGNTEAFF. The CDR3 bases are TGTGCCAGCAGTTACGGACAGGGTAACACTGAAGCTTTCTTT.

The gene calls are TRBV2 and TRBJ2-2; D is unclear. CDR1 and CDR2 (germline): SNHLY, FYNNEI. The CDR3 consists of 10 residues. V dropped 6 bases and J dropped 8 bases, with 4 bases sitting between them. CDR3 DNA: TGTGCCAGCAGGCGTGGGGAGCTGTTTTTT. Protein product: CASRRGELFF.

The CDR3 coding sequence is TGTGCCAGCAGCATCGGACTAGCGCCAACCTACGAGCAGTACTTC. Translating it yields CASSIGLAPTYEQYF. The chain carries TRBV5-4 and TRBJ2-7; 9 bases agree with TRBD2. Germline V CDR1 and CDR2: SGHNT, YYREEE (reference sequence). The CDR3 runs 15 residues. The trim removed 4 bases at V and 2 bases at J, leaving 7 bases unmatched.

The chain carries TRBV4-3 and TRBJ1-5; a weak D match, TRBD1 (6 bases). Germline CDR1 LGHNA, CDR2 YSLEER. This CDR3 region has 15 residues. The V and J ends lost 0 bases and 6 bases respectively, with 12 bases between them. The CDR3 coding sequence is TGCGCCAGCAGCCAAGATTTAGGGGGGGCTCAGCCCCAGCATTTT. Translating gives CASSQDLGGAQPQHF.

To note about this clone: Within the sample, other DNA sequences also encode this same CDR3. The chain couples TRBV10-3 to TRBJ2-3; no clear D gene. CDR1 ENHRY and CDR2 SYGVKD come from the germline V gene. Trimming took 5 bases from V and 2 from J, leaving 2 bases between them. The CDR3 length is 11 residues. The chain's CDR3 is CAISSTDTQYF. The CDR3 coding sequence is TGTGCCATCAGTTCCACAGATACGCAGTATTTT.

The chain couples TRBV5-4 to TRBJ2-1, with D maybe TRBD2 (5 bases). Trimming took 5 bases from V and 10 from J, leaving 13 bases between them. The CDR3 covers 12 residues. The germline V gene encodes CDR1 SGHNT and CDR2 YYREEE (reference sequence). The CDR3 loop reads CASRAGSSEQFF. The DNA for the CDR3 is TGTGCCAGCAGGGCGGGTTCTAGCGAGCAGTTCTTC.

The chain links TRBV6-1 to TRBJ1-4; D uncertain. Germline loops: CDR1 MNHNS, CDR2 SASEGT. This CDR3 region has 13 residues. Trimming removed 8 bases at V and 4 bases at J, with 11 bases between. CDR3 nucleotide sequence: TGTGCCAGCGCGGAACTGATTAATGAAAAACTGTTTTTT. It is translated as CASAELINEKLFF.